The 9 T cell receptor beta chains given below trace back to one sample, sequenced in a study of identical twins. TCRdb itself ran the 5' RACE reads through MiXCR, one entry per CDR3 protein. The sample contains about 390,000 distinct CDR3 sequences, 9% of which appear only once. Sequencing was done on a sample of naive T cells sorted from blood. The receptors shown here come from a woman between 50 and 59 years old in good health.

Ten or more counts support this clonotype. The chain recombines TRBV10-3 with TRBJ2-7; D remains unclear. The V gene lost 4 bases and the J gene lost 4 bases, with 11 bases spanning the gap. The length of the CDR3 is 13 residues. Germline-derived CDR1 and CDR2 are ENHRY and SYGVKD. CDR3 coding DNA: TGTGCCATCAGTGCCGAGGTCGGATACGAGCAGTACGTC. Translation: CAISAEVGYEQYV.

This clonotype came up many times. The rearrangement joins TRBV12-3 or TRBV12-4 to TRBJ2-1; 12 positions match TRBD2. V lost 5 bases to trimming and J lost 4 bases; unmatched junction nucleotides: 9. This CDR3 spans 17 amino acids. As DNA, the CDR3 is TGTGCCAGCAGTATACCTAGCGGGAGGGTTATATACAATGAGCAGTTCTTC. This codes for CASSIPSGRVIYNEQFF.

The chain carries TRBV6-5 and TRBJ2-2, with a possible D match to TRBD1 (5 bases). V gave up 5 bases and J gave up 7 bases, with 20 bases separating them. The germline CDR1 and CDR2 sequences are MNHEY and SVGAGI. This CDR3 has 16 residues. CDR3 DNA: TGTGCCAGCAGTACCCACGACAGAGGCTGGGACGGGGAGCTGTTTTTT. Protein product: CASSTHDRGWDGELFF.

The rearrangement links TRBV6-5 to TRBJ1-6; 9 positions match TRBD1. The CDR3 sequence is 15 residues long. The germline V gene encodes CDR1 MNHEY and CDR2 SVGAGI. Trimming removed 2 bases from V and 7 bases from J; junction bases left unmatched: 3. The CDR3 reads CASSYLDRGNSPLHF. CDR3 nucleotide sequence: TGTGCCAGCAGTTACCTGGACAGGGGAAATTCACCCCTCCACTTT.

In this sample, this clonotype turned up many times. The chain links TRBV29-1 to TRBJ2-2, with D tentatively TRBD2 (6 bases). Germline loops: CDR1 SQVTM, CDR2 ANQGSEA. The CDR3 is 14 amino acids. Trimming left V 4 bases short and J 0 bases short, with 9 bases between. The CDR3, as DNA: TGCAGCGTTGTTTCTAGCGCGAACACCGGGGAGCTGTTTTTT. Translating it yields CSVVSSANTGELFF.

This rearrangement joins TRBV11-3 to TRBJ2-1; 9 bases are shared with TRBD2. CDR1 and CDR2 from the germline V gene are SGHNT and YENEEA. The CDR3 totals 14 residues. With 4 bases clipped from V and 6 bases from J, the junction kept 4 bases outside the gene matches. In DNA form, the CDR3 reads TGTGCCAGCAGCTGGGGGACTAGCAGCAATGAGCAGTTCTTC. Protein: CASSWGTSSNEQFF. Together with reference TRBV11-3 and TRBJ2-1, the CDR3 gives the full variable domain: EAGVVQSPRYKIIEKKQPVAFWCNPISGHNTLYWYLQNLGQGPELLIRYENEEAVDDSQLPKDRFSAERLKGVDSTLKIQPAELGDSAVYLCASSWGTSSNEQFFGPGTRLTVL.

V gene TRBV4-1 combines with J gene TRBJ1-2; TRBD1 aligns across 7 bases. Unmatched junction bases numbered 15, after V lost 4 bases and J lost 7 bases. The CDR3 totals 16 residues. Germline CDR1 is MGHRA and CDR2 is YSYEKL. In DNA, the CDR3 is TGCGCCAGCAGCCTTTCGAGGGGCAGGGGGTTCTTTGGCTACACCTTC. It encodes CASSLSRGRGFFGYTF.

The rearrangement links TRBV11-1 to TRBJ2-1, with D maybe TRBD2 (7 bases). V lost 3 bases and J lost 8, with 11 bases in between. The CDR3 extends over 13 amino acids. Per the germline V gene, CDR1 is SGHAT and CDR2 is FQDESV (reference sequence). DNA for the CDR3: TGTGCCAGCAGCTTCAGGGGAGGGGATGAGCAGTTCTTC. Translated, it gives CASSFRGGDEQFF.

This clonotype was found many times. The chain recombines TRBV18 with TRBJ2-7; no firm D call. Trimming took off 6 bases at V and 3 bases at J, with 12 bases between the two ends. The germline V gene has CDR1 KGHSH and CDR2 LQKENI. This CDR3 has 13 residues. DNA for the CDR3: TGTGCCAGCTCCCGGGCGACCTACTACGAGCAGTACGTC. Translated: CASSRATYYEQYV.